This TCR beta chain was recovered during a study of T cells in Graves' hyperthyroidism and ophthalmopathy. RNA transcripts were the template for amplifying TCR beta CDR3 regions. An initial round of RT-PCR targeting the TCR CDR3 relied on the HTBI primer set. TCRdb re-derived calls from the multiplex PCR reads in MiXCR, one entry per CDR3 protein. The table lists roughly 290,000 distinct CDR3 sequences, about 13% of them singletons. On this clonotype itself: The antigen is not known.

V was trimmed by 4 bases and J by 5 bases, leaving 19 bases between them. CDR1 SGDLS and CDR2 YYNGEE come from the germline V gene. CDR3 length: 17 amino acids. Clinical symptoms, serum thyroxine, TRAb, thyroid ultrasound and orbital computed tomography established diagnosis. The authors obtained PBMCs from more than 8 ml of fresh peripheral blood. The study, taken as a whole, reports: Median prediction lead before ophthalmopathy onset was 6 to 8 months with the model.

The rearrangement joins TRBV9 to TRBJ1-6, with D possibly being TRBD1 (6 bases). The source material was blood. This receptor was identified in a woman in her thirties or forties with Graves' hyperthyroidism. The CDR3 region is CASSTRGGVGDNSPLHF. CDR3 sequence (DNA): TGTGCCAGCAGCACGCGAGGGGGTGTCGGGGATAATTCACCCCTCCACTTT.